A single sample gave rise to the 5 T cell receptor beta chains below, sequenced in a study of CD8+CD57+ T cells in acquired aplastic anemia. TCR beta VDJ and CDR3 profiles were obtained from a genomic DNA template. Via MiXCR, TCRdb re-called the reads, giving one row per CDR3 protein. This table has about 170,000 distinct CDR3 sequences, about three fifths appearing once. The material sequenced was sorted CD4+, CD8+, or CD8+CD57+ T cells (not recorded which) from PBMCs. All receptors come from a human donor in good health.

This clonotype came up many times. The CDR3 spells CASSHPGLDGYTF. The CDR3 DNA follows: TGTGCCAGCAGCCATCCAGGGTTGGATGGCTACACCTTC. The rearrangement uses TRBV3-1 and TRBJ1-2, with D possibly matching TRBD1 (5 bases). The CDR3 contains 13 residues. Germline assignment: CDR1 LGHDT and CDR2 YNNKEL (reference sequence). V lost 3 bases, J lost 6 bases, and 11 bases lay in between.

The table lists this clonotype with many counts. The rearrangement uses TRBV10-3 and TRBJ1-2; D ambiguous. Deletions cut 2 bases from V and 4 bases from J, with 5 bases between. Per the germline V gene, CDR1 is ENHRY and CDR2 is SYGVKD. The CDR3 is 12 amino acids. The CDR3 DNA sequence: TGTGCCATCAGTGAGAATGGCTATGGCTACACCTTC. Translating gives CAISENGYGYTF.

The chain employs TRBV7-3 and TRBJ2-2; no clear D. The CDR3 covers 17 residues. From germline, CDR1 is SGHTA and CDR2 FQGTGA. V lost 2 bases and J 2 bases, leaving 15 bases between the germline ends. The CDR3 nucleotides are TGTGCCAGCAGCTTAGTAGGTCAGGCAGTTAACACCGGGGAGCTGTTTTTT. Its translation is CASSLVGQAVNTGELFF.

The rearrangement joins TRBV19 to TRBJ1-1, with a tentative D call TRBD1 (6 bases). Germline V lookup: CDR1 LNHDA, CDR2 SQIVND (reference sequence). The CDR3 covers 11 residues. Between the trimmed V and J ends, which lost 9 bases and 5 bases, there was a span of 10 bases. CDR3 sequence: CASQGWTEAFF. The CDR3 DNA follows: TGTGCCAGCCAGGGGTGGACTGAAGCTTTCTTT.

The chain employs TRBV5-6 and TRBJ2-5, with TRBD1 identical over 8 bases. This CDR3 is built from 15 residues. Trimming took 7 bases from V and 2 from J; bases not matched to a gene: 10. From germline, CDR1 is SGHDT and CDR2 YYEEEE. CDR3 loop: CASGRGQGRQETQYF. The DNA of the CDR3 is TGTGCCAGCGGCAGAGGACAGGGAAGACAAGAGACCCAGTACTTC.